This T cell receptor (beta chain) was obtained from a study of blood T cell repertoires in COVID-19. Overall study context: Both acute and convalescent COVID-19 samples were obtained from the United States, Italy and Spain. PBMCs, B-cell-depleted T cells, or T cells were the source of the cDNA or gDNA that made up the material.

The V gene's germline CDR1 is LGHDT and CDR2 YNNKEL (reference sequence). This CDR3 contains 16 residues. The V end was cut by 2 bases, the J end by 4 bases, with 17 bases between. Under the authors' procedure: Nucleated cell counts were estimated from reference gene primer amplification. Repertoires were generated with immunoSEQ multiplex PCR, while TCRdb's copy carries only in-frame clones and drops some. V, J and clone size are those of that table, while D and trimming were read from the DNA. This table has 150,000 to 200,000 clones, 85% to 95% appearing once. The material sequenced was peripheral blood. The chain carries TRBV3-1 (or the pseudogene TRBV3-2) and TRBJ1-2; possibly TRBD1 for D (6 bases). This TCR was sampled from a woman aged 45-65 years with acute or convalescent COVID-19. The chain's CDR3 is CASSQWGRGVSYGYTF. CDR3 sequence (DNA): TGTGCCAGCAGCCAATGGGGGCGCGGAGTATCCTATGGCTACACCTTC.